Following are 23 T cell receptor beta chains from one sample sequenced in a study of response to subunit inactivated influenza vaccine. TCRdb used MiXCR to reprocess the RT-PCR reads, holding one entry per CDR3 protein. The data show 500,000 to 550,000 distinct CDR3 sequences, with around a quarter seen just once and about 2.8% held by the top ten. This sample was shared with a second study, whose subject was T cells expressing NK-cell markers. That paper notes: The authors generated TCR beta cDNA through 5'RACE template switching with UMIs.

Sequencing was performed on CD4+ T cells sorted from PBMCs, taken less than 13 days after vaccination. The receptors originated from a man over 45 who received an inactivated influenza vaccine.

The chain joins TRBV7-3 to TRBJ1-2, with 7 bases identical to TRBD1. Germline CDR1 reads SGHTA; CDR2 reads FQGTGA. After removal of 5 bases from V and 4 bases from J, the junction contained 7 bases not matched to a gene. CDR3 length: 14 amino acids. In nucleotides, the CDR3 is TGTGCCAGCAGCCCCGGGACAGAGACCTATGGCTACACCTTC. Its translation: CASSPGTETYGYTF.

V gene TRBV20-1 combines with J gene TRBJ2-5, with a tentative D call TRBD2 (5 bases). Trimming cost V 5 bases and J 5 bases, with 12 bases left between them. Germline loops: CDR1 DFQATT, CDR2 SNEGSKA (reference sequence). The CDR3 is 12 residues long. CDR3: CSADPGVETQYF. For the CDR3, the DNA is TGCAGTGCTGACCCCGGGGTGGAGACCCAGTACTTC.

The gene calls are TRBV10-3 and TRBJ1-1, with 12 bases lining up with TRBD1. The CDR3 spans 15 residues. V was pared by 6 bases and J by 0 bases, with 2 bases of the junction left unmatched. The V gene's germline CDR1 is ENHRY and CDR2 SYGVKD. Here the CDR3 reads CAIRGTGGMNTEAFF. The CDR3 DNA reads TGTGCCATCAGGGGGACAGGGGGCATGAACACTGAAGCTTTCTTT.

This chain connects TRBV6-5 to TRBJ2-7; D possibly matches TRBD1 or TRBD2 (5 bases each). The CDR3 extends over 17 amino acids. Trimming removed 0 bases at V and 0 bases at J, with 15 bases between. CDR1 is MNHEY and CDR2 is SVGAGI in the germline V gene. This CDR3 is CASSYSRAGPSSYEQYF. The CDR3 DNA reads as TGTGCCAGCAGTTACTCGAGGGCAGGGCCTAGCTCCTACGAGCAGTACTTC.

The chain couples TRBV6-6 to TRBJ2-5, with D possibly being TRBD2 (5 bases). Germline lookup yields CDR1 MNHNY and CDR2 SVGAGI (reference sequence). The CDR3 is 13 amino acids. V dropped 7 bases and J dropped 1 base, with 10 bases sitting between them. The CDR3 protein is CASNRTPQETQYF. The CDR3 DNA reads as TGTGCCAGCAATAGGACTCCCCAAGAGACCCAGTACTTC.

The rearrangement links TRBV5-1 to TRBJ2-7, with TRBD2 identical over 7 bases. CDR1 and CDR2 (germline): SGHRS, YFSETQ. Trimming cost V 6 bases and J 5 bases; bases outside gene matches: 8. The CDR3 totals 13 residues. This CDR3 is CASNAGDHNEQYF. CDR3 in DNA: TGCGCCAGCAACGCGGGAGATCACAACGAGCAGTACTTC.

V is TRBV7-2 and J is TRBJ2-2; 9 bases are shared with TRBD2. Trimming removed 6 bases from V and 0 bases from J; junction bases left unmatched: 8. The CDR3 loop spans 17 amino acids. Looked up from germline, CDR1 is SGHTA and CDR2 is FQGNSA. The DNA of the CDR3 is TGTGCCAGCAGGTTACTAGCGGGCTCCTCGAACACCGGGGAGCTGTTTTTT. Amino acid sequence: CASRLLAGSSNTGELFF.

This clonotype was recorded many times. This sequence joins TRBV7-2 and TRBJ1-6; 7 nucleotides align to TRBD1. V gave up 2 bases and J gave up 11 bases; unmatched junction bases: 3. This CDR3 has 13 amino acids. Germline V lookup: CDR1 SGHTA, CDR2 FQGNSA. The CDR3: CASSLPGGPPLHF. The CDR3 DNA reads TGTGCCAGCAGCTTACCAGGGGGTCCACCCCTCCACTTT.

In its sample, this clonotype was seen a few times. This chain links TRBV6-2 or TRBV6-3 with TRBJ1-1; no firm D call. The V gene's germline CDR1 is MNHEY and CDR2 SVGEGT. The CDR3 has 12 residues. Trimming left V 8 bases short and J 2 bases short, with 9 bases between. The CDR3, as DNA: TGTGCCAGCGTACATTTAAACACTGAAGCTTTCTTT. Translating it yields CASVHLNTEAFF.

The J gene is TRBJ2-6, the V gene TRBV7-2; 10 bases are a match to TRBD2. Trimming at V came to 5 bases and at J to 0 bases, leaving 4 bases not matched to a gene. The CDR3 spans 17 residues. CDR1 is SGHTA and CDR2 is FQGNSA in the germline V gene. Written as DNA, the CDR3 is TGTGCCAGCAGCCGACTAGCGGGCTTCTCTGGGGCCAACGTCCTGACTTTC. Amino acids: CASSRLAGFSGANVLTF.

V usage is TRBV3-1 and J usage is TRBJ2-2; 11 bases align to TRBD2. The length of the CDR3 is 16 residues. Germline trimming cut 3 bases from V and 4 bases from J; bases unmatched to any gene: 4. CDR1 and CDR2 (germline): LGHDT, YNNKEL (reference sequence). In DNA form, the CDR3 reads TGTGCCAGCAGCCACACTAGCGGGGGACCCACCGGGGAGCTGTTTTTT. Protein: CASSHTSGGPTGELFF.

This clonotype showed up just a few times. V usage is TRBV25-1 and J usage is TRBJ1-1; D remains ambiguous. Germline loops: CDR1 MGHDK, CDR2 SYGVNS. The CDR3 has 16 residues. Trimming pared 3 bases from V and 1 base from J, leaving 15 bases between. The CDR3 bases are TGTGCCAGCAGTGAGTCGGGTATAGGGTCGAACACTGAAGCTTTCTTT. It encodes CASSESGIGSNTEAFF.

This sequence joins TRBV12-3 or TRBV12-4 and TRBJ1-1, with D maybe TRBD1 (6 bases). The CDR3 has 14 residues. V gave up 6 bases and J gave up 2 bases, with 13 bases separating them. CDR3 protein: CASRLRDTNTEAFF. The CDR3 DNA reads TGTGCCAGCAGGCTCCGGGACACAAACACTGAAGCTTTCTTT.

This rearrangement joins TRBV20-1 to TRBJ2-3; 7 bases match TRBD2. Germline assignment: CDR1 DFQATT and CDR2 SNEGSKA (reference sequence). CDR3 size: 11 residues. J was trimmed by 6 bases and V by 8 bases; bases with no gene match: 5. CDR3 nucleotides: TGCAGTCAGCGGGGATTGGATACGCAGTATTTT. Amino acids: CSQRGLDTQYF.

The V and J genes are TRBV20-1 and TRBJ1-5, with a possible D match to TRBD1 (6 bases). Germline V gene sequence: CDR1 DFQATT, CDR2 SNEGSKA (reference sequence). This CDR3 is 12 amino acids long. The ends were cut back, 5 bases at V and 7 bases at J, with 12 bases in the middle. CDR3 sequence reads: CSAWDNKQPQHF. CDR3 in DNA: TGCAGTGCTTGGGACAATAAACAGCCCCAGCATTTT.

This clonotype came up a few times. The gene calls are TRBV7-2 and TRBJ1-6; weak D call: TRBD1 (6 bases). The germline V gene has CDR1 SGHTA and CDR2 FQGNSA. With 5 bases removed from V and 10 bases from J, the gap between germline ends came to 12 bases. This CDR3 region has 13 residues. The CDR3 is CASSEDRISPLHF. CDR3 in DNA: TGTGCCAGCAGCGAGGACAGAATCTCACCCCTCCACTTT.

This clonotype was observed a few times. The V and J genes are TRBV7-9 and TRBJ2-3; D remains unclear. Trimming cost V 5 bases and J 6 bases, with 18 bases left between them. From germline, CDR1 is SEHNR and CDR2 FQNEAQ (reference sequence). The CDR3 runs 15 residues. In DNA form, the CDR3 reads TGTGCCAGCAGCATAAGGACGGATCCCAGGGATACGCAGTATTTT. Translating gives CASSIRTDPRDTQYF.

This chain uses TRBV5-6 with TRBJ1-1; the match to TRBD1 covers 8 bases. Germline lookup yields CDR1 SGHDT and CDR2 YYEEEE. Trimming took 4 bases from V and 0 from J; bases not matched to a gene: 5. This CDR3 comprises 15 residues. In DNA, the CDR3 is TGTGCCAGCAGCGATAGGACAGGGATGAACACTGAAGCTTTCTTT. This codes for CASSDRTGMNTEAFF.

This clonotype was counted a few times. The chain employs TRBV5-1 and TRBJ2-7; 8 nucleotides match TRBD2. CDR1 is SGHRS, CDR2 YFSETQ, per germline. CDR3 size: 18 residues. J gave up 4 bases and V 1 base, and 16 bases lay outside the gene matches. CDR3 DNA sequence: TGCGCCAGCAGCTTGATGAGCGGGAGTACGGGGTCCCAGTACGAGCAGTACTTC. Encoded protein: CASSLMSGSTGSQYEQYF. Full variable domain (outside the CDR3, taken from reference TRBV5-1 and TRBJ2-7): KAGVTQTPRYLIKTRGQQVTLSCSPISGHRSVSWYQQTPGQGLQFLFEYFSETQRNKGNFPGRFSGRQFSNSRSEMNVSTLELGDSALYLCASSLMSGSTGSQYEQYFGPGTRLTVT.

This clonotype was seen only a few times. The V call is TRBV2, the J call TRBJ2-1; D ambiguous. V was clipped by 7 bases and J by 7 bases, with 17 bases between them. Germline CDR1 reads SNHLY; CDR2 reads FYNNEI. The CDR3 is made up of 14 amino acids. The CDR3 region is CASTEDGYTNEQFF. DNA of the CDR3: TGTGCCAGCACCGAAGATGGGTATACAAATGAGCAGTTCTTC.

In this sample, this clonotype turned up a few times. V is TRBV29-1 and J is TRBJ1-1; D call uncertain. The V end lost 3 bases, the J end lost 5 bases, and 16 bases lay between the germline ends. The CDR3 runs to 14 residues. The V gene's germline CDR1 is SQVTM and CDR2 ANQGSEA. CDR3 coding DNA: TGCAGCGTTGAGTCCACCCGGGGTGTTACTGAAGCTTTCTTT. Its protein is CSVESTRGVTEAFF.

The chain carries TRBV3-1 and TRBJ2-2; D gene uncertain. Germline V CDR1 and CDR2: LGHDT, YNNKEL (reference sequence). V was pared by 5 bases and J by 0 bases, with 16 bases between. The CDR3 is 17 residues long. CDR3 DNA sequence: TGTGCCAGCAGCTCCGGTCTGGCCACAACGAACACCGGGGAGCTGTTTTTT. Translation gives CASSSGLATTNTGELFF.

The chain uses TRBV6-1 and TRBJ2-1, with 7 bases aligning to TRBD1. The V and J ends lost 6 bases and 4 bases, in that order; junction bases with no gene match: 6. CDR1 is MNHNS and CDR2 is SASEGT in the germline V gene. The CDR3 spans 14 residues. The CDR3 DNA reads TGTGCCAGCAGGAGACAGGGACCGTACAATGAGCAGTTCTTC. Translated: CASRRQGPYNEQFF.